This TCR beta chain comes out of a study of CD8+ T cells in alopecia areata. Across the whole study: Treatment comprised oral tofacitinib, 5 to 10 mg twice daily, in treated patients. Percent affected scalp area, the SALT score, rated treated patients' severity. Study results and caveats: Compared with mice, patients displayed less clear TCR sharing, possibly for HLA-related reasons.

As to treatment: oral pan-JAK inhibitor, 5-10 mg twice daily. Collected material from alopecia areata patients comprised lesional scalp punch biopsies and peripheral blood. cDNA prepared by RNA extraction and subsequent reverse transcription served as the template for sequencing. Generated by immunoSEQ multiplex PCR, the TCRdb table keeps only in-frame clones and is missing some. The sample comprises more than 200,000 clones, over 60% of which are singletons, and roughly 4.2% rests with the top ten. Remarks on this clone: Its antigen remains unknown.

CDR1 is PRHDT, CDR2 FYEKMQ, per germline (reference sequence). Trimming removed 8 bases from V and 2 bases from J, with 15 bases in between. The CDR3 is 14 amino acids. The material was CD4+ T cells sorted from blood, obtained at week 4, from a patient treated with tofacitinib. V and J are TRBV13 and TRBJ2-5; D may be TRBD2 (5 bases). The TCR sequence derives from a human donor with alopecia areata. CDR3 DNA: TGTGCCAGCGCCCGGAGGAGTTCACAAGAGACCCAGTACTTC. This translates into CASARRSSQETQYF.